This TCR beta chain was recovered during a study of control samples from healthy donors and cancer patients (dated by TCRdb to about 2020). Turning to this clone: The antigen it recognizes is unknown. Base qualities are missing; no much larger clone stands one base away.

Libraries were built with the immunoSEQ multiplex PCR assay. As stored in TCRdb, this immuneACCESS dataset retains in-frame rearrangements with V and J assigned. A fraction of the clones does not appear; measured against another copy, unresolved V genes explain less than half of the discrepancy, and the remainder lacks a known reason. For this sample the table gives roughly 69,000 clones, of which more than 75% were detected only once. Together, the top ten hold approximately 2.5% of the sample. The clonotype was recovered from a woman aged 50 to 65 with head and neck cancer. Sequencing used PBMCs.

This receptor carries the CDR3 CASSMDSFTEAFF. The base sequence is TGTGCCAGCAGTATGGACAGCTTCACTGAAGCTTTCTTT. This chain is built from TRBV27 and TRBJ1-1, with TRBD1 perhaps the D gene, on 6 matching bases. According to the germline V gene (reference sequence), CDR1 reads MNHEY and CDR2 reads SMNVEV. Trimming takes 5 bases from V and 4 bases from J, and the germline ends sit 11 bases apart. From the cysteine up to the phenylalanine, the CDR3 has a length of 13 residues. The sequence is cut down to CDR3 DNA, 39 bases in frame from base 1.